One T cell receptor beta chain is described in this entry. Its recognized antigen is unknown. No base qualities exist here, and no much larger clone lies one base off it. These data come from a study of T cells in tuberculosis (dated by TCRdb to between 2018 and 2020). About the study as a whole: The study combined CD1B tetramers and high-throughput TCR immunosequencing to characterize T cells specific for the mycobacterial lipid antigen glucose monomycolate (GMM). In a South African clinical cohort, IGRA-negative adolescents, IGRA-positive adolescents with latent tuberculosis and adults with active tuberculosis were compared, with roughly 10 people in each group.

The immunoSEQ multiplex PCR assay was used to generate TCR libraries, with TCR-beta and/or TCR-alpha/delta assays applied to each sample. The amplified TCR libraries were sequenced using the Illumina high-throughput platform. The paper's data handling went like this. Clustering and dimensionality reduction relied on pairwise TCRdist distances among GMM-specific receptors from T cells that were either sorted ex vivo or expanded in vitro. The score assigned to each clinical repertoire was mean NN-distance, meaning the average TCRdist to the nearest 10% of tetramer-positive reference sequences. GEM TCR motif frequency was calculated as the fraction of unique TCRs that matched known GEM sequences by V/J usage and CDR3 length. Active tuberculosis was classified by linear discriminant analysis with leave-one-out cross-validation, implemented in scikit-learn. TCRdb re-hosts the immuneACCESS table, in-frame sequences only. Its copies lack some clones; in the studies checked, an unresolved V gene accounts for under half of them, and the cause for the rest is not known. The D gene and trimming were derived from the DNA, and the V and J assignments and clone size from that table. This sample holds some 23,000 clones; 85% to 95% were observed only once. The ten largest clones add up to 17% of the sample.

What the study reported, not specific to this receptor: The smaller NN-distances in active tuberculosis patients were driven in part by shorter CDR3-alpha lengths, while the difference seen for TCR-beta was not statistically significant. Smaller mean NN-distances to GMM-specific TCRs were observed in active tuberculosis TCR-alpha repertoires than in IGRA-negative controls, suggesting clonal expansion of GMM-specific TCRs. Clinical samples were selected based on the availability of cryopreserved specimens, with adults included as active tuberculosis cases and adolescents included as controls. A classifier using the diverse GMM-specific repertoire reached roughly 89% accuracy (AUROC approximately 0.9), compared with 70% accuracy using GEM motif frequencies.

The germline ends are 11 bases apart after V is trimmed by 4 bases and J by 3 bases. CDR1 and CDR2, looked up from the germline V gene, are SGDLS and YYNGEE. Counted from cysteine to phenylalanine, this CDR3 has 13 amino acids. Only CDR3 DNA remains: 39 bases, in frame from the first base. At study entry, a tuberculin skin test and the QuantiFERON-TB GOLD In-Tube IGRA were used to screen adolescents for latent tuberculosis infection. Immunosequencing of unsorted cryopreserved PBMC covered, on average, around 100,000 T cells per clinical donor. Eleven high schools in the Worcester region of the Western Cape, South Africa, served as enrollment sites for adolescents aged 12 to 18 years. Ten adolescents infected with M. tuberculosis and approximately ten uninfected adolescents were chosen and matched for age and sex. PBMC from adolescents were isolated by density centrifugation from freshly drawn heparinized blood and were then cryopreserved.

The V gene is TRBV9 and the J gene is TRBJ2-7; a confident D gene designation cannot be given. Material for sequencing was PBMCs. The receptor's source is a donor aged 10 to 29 with latent tuberculosis or without tuberculosis infection. Some clones in this sample may be carry-over from other donors' samples. The CDR3 corresponds to CASSPPLRYEQYF. The DNA reads TGTGCCAGCAGCCCCCCTCTTCGCTACGAGCAGTACTTC.